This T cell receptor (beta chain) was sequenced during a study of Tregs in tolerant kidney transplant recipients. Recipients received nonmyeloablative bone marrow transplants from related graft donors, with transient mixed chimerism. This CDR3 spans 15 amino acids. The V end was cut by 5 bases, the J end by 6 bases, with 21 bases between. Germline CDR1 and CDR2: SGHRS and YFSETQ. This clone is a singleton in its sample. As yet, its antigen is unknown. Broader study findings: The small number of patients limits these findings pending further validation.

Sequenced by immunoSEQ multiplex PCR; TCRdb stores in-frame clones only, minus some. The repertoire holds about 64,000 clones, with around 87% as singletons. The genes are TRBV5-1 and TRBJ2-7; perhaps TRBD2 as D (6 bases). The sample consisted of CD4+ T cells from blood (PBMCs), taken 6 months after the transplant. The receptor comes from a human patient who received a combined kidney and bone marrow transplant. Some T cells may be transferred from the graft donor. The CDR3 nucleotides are TGCGCCAGCAGTAACACGGGACTCCTGTATGGCGAGCAGTACTTC. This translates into CASSNTGLLYGEQYF.